Presented here are 32 T cell receptor beta chains from one specimen sequenced in a study of cytomegalovirus exposure and HLA in healthy donors. The PCR ran on 60 Vbeta and 13 Jbeta primers. Here immunoSEQ multiplex PCR was the method, and the copy in TCRdb shows in-frame clones only, minus some. In the table there are roughly 130,000 clones, 73% of which are singletons. The material sequenced was PBMCs. Receptor source: a woman in her thirties or forties in good health and CMV-seronegative.

The rearrangement links TRBV2 to TRBJ1-2; no firm D call. Germline CDR1 SNHLY, CDR2 FYNNEI. The CDR3 contains 14 residues. Trimming took off 1 base at V and 5 bases at J, with 11 bases between the two ends. The CDR3 region has the DNA TGTGCCAGCAGTGAAGAGGACGGAGGATATGGCTACACCTTC. As protein: CASSEEDGGYGYTF.

The V and J genes are TRBV15 and TRBJ1-4; D uncertain. The CDR3 covers 14 residues. Trimming left V 2 bases short and J 7 bases short, with 11 bases between. Germline V gene lookup returns CDR1 LNHNV and CDR2 YYDKDF (reference sequence). This CDR3 reads CATSRPQRSEKLFF. In DNA, the CDR3 is TGTGCCACCAGCAGACCCCAGAGGAGTGAAAAACTGTTTTTT.

The V call is TRBV4-1, the J call TRBJ1-6; no clear D gene. Trimming took off 2 bases at V and 6 bases at J, with 5 bases between the two ends. This CDR3 is 13 amino acids long. Germline lookup yields CDR1 MGHRA and CDR2 YSYEKL. The CDR3 is CASSQWPNSPLHF. In DNA, the CDR3 is TGCGCCAGCAGCCAATGGCCTAATTCACCCCTCCACTTT.

The chain is built from TRBV25-1 and TRBJ2-3; 9 bases agree with TRBD1. Germline V gives CDR1 MGHDK, CDR2 SYGVNS. The CDR3 extends over 17 amino acids. V trimming: 2 bases; J trimming: 3 bases; junction bases outside the gene matches: 9. The CDR3, as DNA: TGTGCCAGCAGTGAACGCAGGGAGGACAGGGGTACAGATACGCAGTATTTT. It codes for CASSERREDRGTDTQYF.

This clone was seen more than once but under ten times. The chain links TRBV2 to TRBJ2-3, with 8 positions matching TRBD2. J lost 6 bases, V lost 2 bases, and 7 bases had no gene match. Looked up from germline, CDR1 is SNHLY and CDR2 is FYNNEI. The CDR3 sequence is 15 residues long. CDR3 region: CASSERRGVRDTQYF. The DNA of the CDR3 is TGTGCCAGCAGTGAAAGGCGGGGGGTGAGGGATACGCAGTATTTT.

The V gene is TRBV7-2, the J gene TRBJ2-1, with a tentative D call TRBD1 (6 bases). Germline CDR1 reads SGHTA; CDR2 reads FQGNSA. V was trimmed by 3 bases and J by 7 bases, leaving 13 bases between them. CDR3 length: 14 amino acids. The CDR3 DNA reads as TGTGCCAGCAGCTTGTGGGGGCCGGGGAATGAGCAGTTCTTC. It yields the protein CASSLWGPGNEQFF.

This sequence joins TRBV10-3 and TRBJ2-7; the match to TRBD2 covers 8 bases. This CDR3 comprises 16 residues. After removal of 2 bases from V and 2 bases from J, the junction contained 8 bases not matched to a gene. The germline V gene has CDR1 ENHRY and CDR2 SYGVKD. CDR3 coding DNA: TGTGCCATCAGTGAGCCGGGGGGGCCTGCCGCCTACGAGCAGTACTTC. Encoded protein: CAISEPGGPAAYEQYF.

This chain links TRBV21-1 with TRBJ2-6; TRBD1, as called in the table, went unchecked against the DNA. TRBV21-1 is labeled a pseudogene. The CDR3 is 15 residues long. The DNA of the CDR3 is TGTGGTACCAGGGGACAGGGGGCAGGGGCCAACGTCCTGACTTTC. Encoded protein: CGTRGQGAGANVLTF.

The chain carries TRBV7-3 and TRBJ2-2; D not certain. This CDR3 has 13 amino acids. V lost 3 bases and J 5 bases, leaving 7 bases between the germline ends. In germline, CDR1 is SGHTA, CDR2 FQGTGA. As DNA, the CDR3 is TGTGCCAGCAGCTTGTTCGGTACCGGGGAGCTGTTTTTT. It codes for CASSLFGTGELFF.

The chain carries TRBV4-1 and TRBJ2-3; D unclear. The CDR3 extends over 12 amino acids. The germline V and J ends were trimmed by 2 bases and 2 bases, with 2 bases remaining between them. Germline CDR1 reads MGHRA; CDR2 reads YSYEKL. Here the CDR3 DNA reads TGCGCCAGCAGCCAACACACAGATACGCAGTATTTT. It translates to CASSQHTDTQYF.

The genes are TRBV4-1 and TRBJ1-2; a weak D match, TRBD1 (5 bases). V shed 0 bases and J shed 5 bases, with 22 bases lying between them. The germline V gene encodes CDR1 MGHRA and CDR2 YSYEKL. This CDR3 has 18 residues. CDR3 loop: CASSQEYSWGRTSYGYTF. The CDR3, as DNA: TGCGCCAGCAGCCAAGAGTACTCTTGGGGCAGGACCTCATATGGCTACACCTTC.

This rearrangement joins TRBV9 to TRBJ2-2, with D possibly being TRBD1 (5 bases). The V end lost 0 bases, the J end lost 3 bases, and 21 bases lay between the germline ends. Germline V gives CDR1 SGDLS, CDR2 YYNGEE. The CDR3 runs to 19 residues. The CDR3 DNA reads TGTGCCAGCAGCGTAGCCCCCCCGTGGGGCGTTGGGGACACCGGGGAGCTGTTTTTT. Its protein product is CASSVAPPWGVGDTGELFF.

The chain joins TRBV7-9 to TRBJ2-1; D is uncertain. The CDR3 length is 13 residues. Germline CDR1 reads SEHNR; CDR2 reads FQNEAQ (reference sequence). With 1 base removed from V and 2 bases from J, the gap between germline ends came to 3 bases. CDR3 protein: CASSLGAYNEQFF. In DNA, the CDR3 is TGTGCCAGCAGCTTAGGAGCCTACAATGAGCAGTTCTTC.

The chain uses TRBV18 and TRBJ2-2; 11 bases are a match to TRBD1. Trimming removed 4 bases from V and 4 bases from J; junction bases left unmatched: 8. Germline V gene sequence: CDR1 KGHSH, CDR2 LQKENI. This CDR3 comprises 17 residues. The CDR3 nucleotides are TGTGCCAGCTCACAAAACGGACAGGGGGCGTCCACCGGGGAGCTGTTTTTT. Its protein product is CASSQNGQGASTGELFF.

The chain links TRBV28 to TRBJ2-7, with a possible D match to TRBD1 (5 bases). Germline V gene data show CDR1 as MDHEN and CDR2 as SYDVKM. CDR3 length equals 15 residues. V was clipped by 5 bases and J by 4 bases, with 18 bases between them. CDR3 coding DNA: TGTGCCAGCAGTCCGACAGATCACATCCCGTACGAGCAGTACGTC. Its protein is CASSPTDHIPYEQYV.

This chain's CDR3 is CASSTGTPNNSPLHF. For the CDR3, the DNA is TGCGCCAGCAGCACCGGGACACCTAATAATTCACCCCTCCACTTT. V usage is TRBV5-1 and J usage is TRBJ1-6, with D possibly being TRBD1 (6 bases). Germline assignment: CDR1 SGHRS and CDR2 YFSETQ. The CDR3 is made up of 15 amino acids. Between the trimmed V and J ends, which lost 4 bases and 5 bases, there was a span of 13 bases.

V is TRBV5-4 and J is TRBJ2-1, with TRBD1 matching 10 bases. With 0 bases clipped from V and 9 bases from J, the junction kept 3 bases outside the gene matches. Germline lookup yields CDR1 SGHNT and CDR2 YYREEE (reference sequence). The CDR3 spans 14 residues. CDR3 protein: CASSLGQGAAEQFF. DNA of the CDR3: TGTGCCAGCAGCTTGGGACAGGGGGCTGCTGAGCAGTTCTTC. Full variable domain (rest looked up from reference TRBV5-4 and TRBJ2-1): ETGVTQSPTHLIKTRGQQVTLRCSSQSGHNTVSWYQQALGQGPQFIFQYYREEENGRGNFPPRFSGLQFPNYSSELNVNALELDDSALYLCASSLGQGAAEQFFGPGTRLTVL.

J is TRBJ2-1 and V is TRBV11-3, with a possible D match to TRBD1 (5 bases). Germline lookup yields CDR1 SGHNT and CDR2 YENEEA. The CDR3 has 13 residues. The V end was cut by 5 bases, the J end by 2 bases, with 7 bases between. The CDR3 loop reads CASSLDTYNEQFF. The DNA of the CDR3 is TGTGCCAGCAGCCTGGACACCTACAATGAGCAGTTCTTC.

The V gene is TRBV11-2, the J gene TRBJ2-7; maybe TRBD2 (6 bases). Germline lookup yields CDR1 SGHAT and CDR2 FQNNGV. The V gene lost 7 bases and the J gene lost 1 base, with 11 bases spanning the gap. The CDR3 is made up of 13 amino acids. As DNA, the CDR3 is TGTGCCAGCAAGACTAGTGGTTCCTACGAGCAGTACTTC. It encodes CASKTSGSYEQYF.

The chain recombines TRBV6-1 with TRBJ1-1; 7 positions agree with TRBD1. V lost 2 bases and J lost 2; bases outside the gene matches: 5. This CDR3 is 15 amino acids long. In germline, CDR1 is MNHNS, CDR2 SASEGT. The chain's CDR3 is CASSETGAFNTEAFF. CDR3 DNA: TGTGCCAGCAGTGAAACAGGGGCTTTTAACACTGAAGCTTTCTTT.

The V call is TRBV11-2, the J call TRBJ2-3; tentative D call: TRBD2 (7 bases). V was trimmed by 1 base and J by 9 bases, leaving 26 bases between them. The CDR3 extends over 18 amino acids. Per germline, CDR1 SGHAT and CDR2 FQNNGV. The CDR3 reads CASSLVVGEGGGGSTQYF. DNA of the CDR3: TGTGCCAGCAGCTTAGTAGTGGGAGAAGGGGGGGGAGGGTCCACGCAGTATTTT.

This clone was detected a few times. This sequence joins TRBV6-6 and TRBJ1-1; D unresolved. Trimming removed 2 bases at V and 2 bases at J, with 6 bases between. This CDR3 contains 13 residues. In germline, CDR1 is MNHNY, CDR2 SVGAGI (reference sequence). The chain's CDR3 is CASSYITNTEAFF. CDR3 bases: TGTGCCAGCAGTTACATAACAAACACTGAAGCTTTCTTT.

The chain links TRBV7-2 to TRBJ1-1, with a tentative D call TRBD1 (6 bases). From germline, CDR1 is SGHTA and CDR2 FQGNSA. V lost 5 bases to trimming and J lost 1 base, with 8 bases between them. The CDR3 is made up of 13 amino acids. The CDR3 reads CASSLQGNTEAFF. CDR3 coding DNA: TGTGCCAGCAGCCTACAGGGGAACACTGAAGCTTTCTTT. The full variable domain, in which reference TRBV7-2 and TRBJ1-1 provide the parts outside the CDR3, is GAGVSQSPSNKVTEKGKDVELRCDPISGHTALYWYRQSLGQGLEFLIYFQGNSAPDKSGLPSDRFSAERTGGSVSTLTIQRTQQEDSAVYLCASSLQGNTEAFFGQGTRLTVV.

This clone was counted once. V and J are TRBV19 and TRBJ1-5, with 7 bases lining up with TRBD1. V lost 10 bases and J lost 7; bases outside the gene matches: 16. From germline, CDR1 is LNHDA and CDR2 SQIVND (reference sequence). CDR3 length: 15 amino acids. The CDR3 region is CATSSGGRGSQPQHF. The CDR3 DNA sequence: TGTGCCACCTCCTCAGGGGGGCGCGGGTCGCAGCCCCAGCATTTT.

This clone was counted between two and nine times. This rearrangement joins TRBV6-5 to TRBJ2-1, with 7 bases matching TRBD1. Trimming removed 4 bases from V and 9 bases from J; junction bases left unmatched: 6. The CDR3 is made up of 13 amino acids. Per the germline V gene, CDR1 is MNHEY and CDR2 is SVGAGI. CDR3 sequence: CASSWETGAEQFF. CDR3 DNA: TGTGCCAGCAGTTGGGAAACAGGGGCTGAGCAGTTCTTC.

The chain has TRBV7-9 and TRBJ2-6, with TRBD1 as a possible D gene (5 bases). Germline values: CDR1 SEHNR, CDR2 FQNEAQ (reference sequence). The CDR3 consists of 16 residues. The ends were cut back, 2 bases at V and 2 bases at J, with 10 bases in the middle. CDR3 sequence reads: CASSLNEGAGANVLTF. CDR3 coding DNA: TGTGCCAGCAGCTTAAATGAAGGGGCTGGGGCCAACGTCCTGACTTTC. Based on the CDR3 plus reference TRBV7-9 and TRBJ2-6, the full variable domain is DTGVSQNPRHKITKRGQNVTFRCDPISEHNRLYWYRQTLGQGPEFLTYFQNEAQLEKSRLLSDRFSAERPKGSFSTLEIQRTEQGDSAMYLCASSLNEGAGANVLTFGAGSRLTVL.

The chain links TRBV6-6 to TRBJ2-7; possible D gene TRBD2, 5 bases. Per germline, CDR1 MNHNY and CDR2 SVGAGI (reference sequence). The CDR3 contains 13 residues. V dropped 10 bases and J dropped 2 bases, with 15 bases sitting between them. The CDR3 nucleotides are TGTGCCACCAGGAGCGGACTTACCTACGAGCAGTACTTC. This encodes CATRSGLTYEQYF.

V and J are TRBV9 and TRBJ2-1; no reliable D call. CDR3 size: 15 residues. The germline V gene encodes CDR1 SGDLS and CDR2 YYNGEE. Between the trimmed V and J ends, which lost 2 bases and 1 base, there was a span of 10 bases. The CDR3 DNA is TGTGCCAGCAGCGTGAGCGCTACGTCCTACAATGAGCAGTTCTTC. Protein sequence: CASSVSATSYNEQFF.

The chain joins TRBV29-1 to TRBJ2-3; TRBD2 agrees at 10 bases. With 8 bases clipped from V and 8 bases from J, the junction kept 16 bases outside the gene matches. The CDR3 has 15 residues. Germline CDR1 and CDR2: SQVTM and ANQGSEA. Here the CDR3 reads CSILQAGGLQGTQYF. The CDR3 region has the DNA TGCAGCATCCTTCAAGCGGGGGGGCTTCAGGGTACGCAGTATTTT.

The rearrangement uses TRBV4-1 and TRBJ1-2; D possibly corresponds to TRBD1 (5 bases). Trimming took 0 bases from V and 0 from J, leaving 11 bases between them. CDR1 and CDR2 from the germline V gene are MGHRA and YSYEKL. The CDR3 totals 16 residues. In nucleotides, the CDR3 is TGCGCCAGCAGCCAAGAGGCAGGGACTCCTAACTATGGCTACACCTTC. Translation gives CASSQEAGTPNYGYTF.

For the CDR3, the DNA is TGCGCCAGCAGCCCGGACAGGGGCGGCTATGGCTACACCTTC. The encoded protein is CASSPDRGGYGYTF. The chain is built from TRBV5-1 and TRBJ1-2, with 9 bases aligning to TRBD1. This CDR3 is built from 14 residues. V shed 4 bases, J shed 4 bases, and the junction held 5 bases outside the gene matches. Germline CDR1 SGHRS, CDR2 YFSETQ.

A single count supports this clone. This sample also contains other DNA sequences that code for the same CDR3. This chain uses TRBV5-6 with TRBJ2-3; D possibly corresponds to TRBD1 (6 bases). Germline CDR1 SGHDT, CDR2 YYEEEE. The CDR3 loop spans 13 amino acids. Trimming removed 2 bases from V and 3 bases from J, with 7 bases in between. CDR3 sequence (DNA): TGTGCCAGCAGCTTAGACAGGACAGATACGCAGTATTTT. This encodes CASSLDRTDTQYF.